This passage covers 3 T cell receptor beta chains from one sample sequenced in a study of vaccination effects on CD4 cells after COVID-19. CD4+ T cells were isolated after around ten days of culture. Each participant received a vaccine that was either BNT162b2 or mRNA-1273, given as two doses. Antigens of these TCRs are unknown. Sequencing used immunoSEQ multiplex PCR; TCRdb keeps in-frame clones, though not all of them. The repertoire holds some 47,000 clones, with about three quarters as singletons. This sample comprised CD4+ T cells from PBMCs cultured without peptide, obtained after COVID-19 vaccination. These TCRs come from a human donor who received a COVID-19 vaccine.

This chain's CDR3 is CASSLGTGEYGYTF. The CDR3, as DNA: TGTGCCAGCAGCCTCGGGACAGGGGAGTATGGCTACACCTTC. J is TRBJ1-2 and V is TRBV6-5; TRBD1 matches at 10 bases. The CDR3 runs 14 residues. J lost 5 bases, V lost 6 bases, and 6 bases had no gene match. Looked up from germline, CDR1 is MNHEY and CDR2 is SVGAGI.

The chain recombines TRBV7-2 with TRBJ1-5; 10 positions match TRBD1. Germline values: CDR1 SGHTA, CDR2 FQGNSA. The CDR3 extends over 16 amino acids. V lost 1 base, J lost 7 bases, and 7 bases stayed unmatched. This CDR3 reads CASSLGGQGVWQPQHF. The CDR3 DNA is TGTGCCAGCAGCTTAGGAGGACAGGGGGTGTGGCAGCCCCAGCATTTT.

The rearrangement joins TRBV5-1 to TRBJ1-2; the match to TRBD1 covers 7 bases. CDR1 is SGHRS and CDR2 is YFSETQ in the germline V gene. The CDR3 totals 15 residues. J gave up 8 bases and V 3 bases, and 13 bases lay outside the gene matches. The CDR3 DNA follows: TGCGCCAGCAGCTGGGAGTCCCGACAGGGAGAGGGCTACACCTTC. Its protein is CASSWESRQGEGYTF.